One and the same sample provided the 3 T cell receptor beta chains below, sequenced in a study of T cell responses to AZD1222 COVID-19 vaccine (dated by TCRdb to the early 2020s). The protocol used for the library was the immunoSEQ multiplex PCR assay. TCRdb stores this immuneACCESS table with in-frame sequences only. Part of the clones is absent; in the studies checked, under half of the shortfall reflects unresolved V genes, and no reason is known for the rest. Here the sample has about 170,000 clones; roughly nine tenths occur a single time. The ten largest make up about 6.9% of the sample. Read against the paper, the sample's time point label means: baseline before first vaccination. This specimen was peripheral blood, taken on day 0 of AZD1222 vaccination. All receptors come from an adult in good health.

The chain combines TRBV2 with TRBJ2-1; 13 bases fit TRBD2. The CDR3 has 19 amino acids. CDR1 and CDR2 (germline): SNHLY, FYNNEI. J was trimmed by 0 bases and V by 6 bases; bases with no gene match: 11. The CDR3 nucleotides read TGTGCCAGCAGCTTCAGACTAGCGGGGGGCAGAAGCTCCTACAATGAGCAGTTCTTC. Protein sequence: CASSFRLAGGRSSYNEQFF.

The chain uses TRBV5-4 and TRBJ2-4; no clear D. Germline CDR1 SGHNT, CDR2 YYREEE (reference sequence). V lost 3 bases and J 0 bases, leaving 7 bases between the germline ends. There are 14 residues in the CDR3. CDR3: CASSSAIAKNIQYF. The CDR3 bases are TGTGCCAGCAGCTCCGCTATAGCCAAAAACATTCAGTACTTC.

This clone was recorded once. The J gene is TRBJ2-7, the V gene TRBV3-1 (or the pseudogene TRBV3-2); D is possibly TRBD1 (6 bases). Trimming pared 8 bases from V and 3 bases from J, leaving 14 bases between. The CDR3 covers 13 residues. CDR1 and CDR2 from the germline V gene are LGHDT and YNNKEL (reference sequence). The CDR3 region is CASGNEGGYEQYF. The CDR3 DNA is TGTGCCAGCGGGAACGAAGGGGGCTACGAGCAGTACTTC.